This T cell receptor beta chain was retrieved from a study of T cells in localized non-small cell lung cancer. Study-wide results and limits: Uninvolved neighboring lung showed the greatest T cell clonality, exceeding tumor. Only one tumor region was sequenced, so heterogeneity remains possible.

On this clone itself: Its specificity is unknown.

From germline, CDR1 is LGHNT and CDR2 FRNRAP. J was trimmed by 5 bases and V by 9 bases; bases with no gene match: 9. CDR3 size: 14 residues. TCRdb's copy holds only in-frame clones and misses some; the assay was immunoSEQ multiplex PCR. The data contain around 20,000 clones, about nine tenths of them singletons. This clonotype was sampled from a woman aged 35 to 70 with stage I lung adenocarcinoma. This specimen consisted of peripheral blood, obtained before any cancer treatment. The V call is TRBV12-5, the J call TRBJ2-3, with 9 positions matching TRBD2. CDR3 coding DNA: TGTGCTAGCTCCCCTAGCGGGGCAGGAGATACGCAGTATTTT. As protein: CASSPSGAGDTQYF.